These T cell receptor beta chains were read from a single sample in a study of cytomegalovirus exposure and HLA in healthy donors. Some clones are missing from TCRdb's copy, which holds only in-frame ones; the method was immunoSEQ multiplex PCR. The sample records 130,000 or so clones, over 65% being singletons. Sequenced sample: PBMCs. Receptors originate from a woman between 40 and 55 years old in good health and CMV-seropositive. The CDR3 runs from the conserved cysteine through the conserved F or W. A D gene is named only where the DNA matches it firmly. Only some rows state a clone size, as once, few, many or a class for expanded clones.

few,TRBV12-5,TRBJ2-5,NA,TGTGCTAGTGGTGGGGGGGCCGGTGAGACCCAGTACTTC,CASGGGAGETQYF
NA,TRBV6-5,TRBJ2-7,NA,TGTGCCACCCTAAGGGGGGGAAGTTACGAGCAGTACTTC,CATLRGGSYEQYF
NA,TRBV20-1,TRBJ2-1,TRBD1,TGCAGTGCCGACGACAGGGGAGAGCAGTTCTTC,CSADDRGEQFF
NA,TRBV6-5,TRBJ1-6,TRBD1,TGTGCCAGCACCACCGGACAGGGAAATTCACCCCTCCACTTT,CASTTGQGNSPLHF
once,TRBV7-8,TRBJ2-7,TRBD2,TGTGCCAGCACTCCCGGCGGGGGGGCAGACCGCGAGCAGTACTTC,CASTPGGGADREQYF
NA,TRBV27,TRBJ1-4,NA,TGTGCCAGCAGTTTATCGGGGGAGGGGTCTAATGAAAAACTGTTTTTT,CASSLSGEGSNEKLFF
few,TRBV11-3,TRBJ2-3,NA,TGTGCCAGCAGCTCTTTTTCCCCACTATCCGATACGCAGTATTTT,CASSSFSPLSDTQYF
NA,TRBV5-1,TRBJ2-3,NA,TGCGCCAGTACTCTAGATGTAGGCACAGATACGCAGTATTTT,CASTLDVGTDTQYF
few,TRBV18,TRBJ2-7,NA,TGTGCCAGCTCACCAGCGGGGAGCTACGAGCAGTACTTC,CASSPAGSYEQYF
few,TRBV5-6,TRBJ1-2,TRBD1,TGTGCCAGCAGCTTGCGGGACAGGGACTATGGCTACACCTTC,CASSLRDRDYGYTF
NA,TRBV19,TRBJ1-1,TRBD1,TGTGCCAGTAGTATTGGACCCGGGACAGGGGAAACTTTCTTT,CASSIGPGTGETFF
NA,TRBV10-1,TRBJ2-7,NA,TGCGCCAGCTCTCGGGATAGCGGACGTAAAGAGCAGTACTTC,CASSRDSGRKEQYF
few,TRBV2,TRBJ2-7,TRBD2,TGTGCCAGCATCCCAGGACTAGCGGGAGGACAGTACGAGCAGTACTTC,CASIPGLAGGQYEQYF
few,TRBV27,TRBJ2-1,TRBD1,TGTGCCAGCAGTTTATGGGACAGTAGAAACAATGAGCAGTTCTTC,CASSLWDSRNNEQFF
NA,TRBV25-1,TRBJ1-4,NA,TGTGCCAGCAGTGAATTAAGCCAGAGGGGGGAAAAACTGTTTTTT,CASSELSQRGEKLFF
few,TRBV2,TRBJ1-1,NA,TGTGCCAGCAGTGAAACAACAGCCTCCGCAACTGAAGCTTTCTTT,CASSETTASATEAFF
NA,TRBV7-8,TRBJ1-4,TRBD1,TGTGCCAGCAGGGACAGGGAAGAGGAAAAACTGTTTTTT,CASRDREEEKLFF
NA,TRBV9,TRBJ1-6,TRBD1,TGTGCCAGCAGCGCCACGGGACAGTATAATTCACCCCTCCACTTT,CASSATGQYNSPLHF
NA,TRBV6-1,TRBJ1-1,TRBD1,TGTGCCAGCAGCACCGGGGGACAGGGTCTTGAAGCTTTCTTT,CASSTGGQGLEAFF
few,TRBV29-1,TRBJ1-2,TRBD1,TGCAGCGCCATTACAACAGGGGAAGGCTACCCCTTC,CSAITTGEGYPF
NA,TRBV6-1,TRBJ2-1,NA,TGTGCCAGCACCGGACTACCTCCCTCCTACAATGAGCAGTTCTTC,CASTGLPPSYNEQFF
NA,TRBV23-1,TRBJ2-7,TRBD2,TGCGCCAGCATCGTCCTAGCGGGATCCTACGAGCAGTACTTC,CASIVLAGSYEQYF
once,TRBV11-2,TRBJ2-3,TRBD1,TGTGCCAGCAGCTTGGGACAGAAGGCAGATACGCAGTATTTT,CASSLGQKADTQYF
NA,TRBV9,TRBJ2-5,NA,TGTGCCAGCAGCGTGGGCGGGACCGAAGAGACCCAGTACTTC,CASSVGGTEETQYF
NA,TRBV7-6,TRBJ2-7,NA,TGTGCCAGCAGCTTATCAGGGCCCTACTCCTACGAGCAGTACTTC,CASSLSGPYSYEQYF
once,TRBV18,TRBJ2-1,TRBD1,TGTGCCAGCTCACAAACAGGGGGGAGTCTTATTACCAATGAGCAGTTCTTC,CASSQTGGSLITNEQFF
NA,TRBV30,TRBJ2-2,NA,TGTGCCTGGAGACAAGACACCGGGGAGCTGTTTTTT,CAWRQDTGELFF
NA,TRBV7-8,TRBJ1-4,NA,TGTGCCAGCAGCTTTTCGGGGCAGGGGAATGAAAAACTGTTTTTT,CASSFSGQGNEKLFF
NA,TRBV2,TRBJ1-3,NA,TGTGCCAGCAGTGAAGGGCCACGCTCTGGAAACACCATATATTTT,CASSEGPRSGNTIYF
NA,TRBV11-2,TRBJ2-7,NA,TGTGCCAGCAGTTCAAGGCGGGACCTCGAGCAGTACTTC,CASSSRRDLEQYF
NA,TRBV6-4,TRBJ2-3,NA,TGTGCCAGCAGTCAGGGGGGCCAAGATACGCAGTATTTT,CASSQGGQDTQYF
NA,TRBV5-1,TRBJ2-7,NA,TGCGCCAGCAGGAAGCTAGGGGGATTCGACGAGCAGTACTTC,CASRKLGGFDEQYF
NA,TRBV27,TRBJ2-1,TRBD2,TGTGCCAGCAGTCCCCGACTAGCGGGGGGGCATAATGAGCAGTTCTTC,CASSPRLAGGHNEQFF
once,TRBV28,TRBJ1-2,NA,TGTGCCAGCAGTTCCATTAGTGGCTACACCTTC,CASSSISGYTF
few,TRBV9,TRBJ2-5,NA,TGTGCCAGCAGCGTAGCGGGATCGGAGACCCAGTACTTC,CASSVAGSETQYF
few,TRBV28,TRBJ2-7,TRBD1,TGTGCCAGCAGTTCAGGGGGCCTCGGATACGAGCAGTACTTC,CASSSGGLGYEQYF
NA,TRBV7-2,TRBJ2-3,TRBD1,TGTGCCAGCAGCTTAGGGGACAGGTTTAGCACAGATACGCAGTATTTT,CASSLGDRFSTDTQYF
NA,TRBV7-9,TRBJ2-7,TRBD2,TGTGCCAGCAGCTCCCCGACTAGCGGGAGTCTTCGGCAGTACTTC,CASSSPTSGSLRQYF
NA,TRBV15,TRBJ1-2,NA,TGTGCCACCAGCAGAGATCCGGGTGTTAGTGGCTACACCTTC,CATSRDPGVSGYTF
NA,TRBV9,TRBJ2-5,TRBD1,TGTGCCAGCAGCGTCCTACCCGACAGGGGAGGCCAAGAGACCCAGTACTTC,CASSVLPDRGGQETQYF
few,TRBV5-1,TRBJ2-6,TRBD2,TGCGCCAGCCGGGGAGGGATCAGCTCTGGGGCCAACGTCCTGACTTTC,CASRGGISSGANVLTF
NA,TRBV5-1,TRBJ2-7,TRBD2,TGCGCCAGCAGCTGGGGGCCGGGGGGGGCTGGCGAGCAGTACTTC,CASSWGPGGAGEQYF
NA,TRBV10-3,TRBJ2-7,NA,TGTGCCATCAGTGAGTCCACAGGGATCTACGAGCAGTACTTC,CAISESTGIYEQYF
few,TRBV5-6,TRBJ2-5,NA,TGTGCCAGCAGCTGGGGGGTTGGGAGGGGGCAAGAGACCCAGTACTTC,CASSWGVGRGQETQYF
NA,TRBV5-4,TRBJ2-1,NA,TGTGCCAGCACCACAGGGCATGAGCAGTTCTTC,CASTTGHEQFF
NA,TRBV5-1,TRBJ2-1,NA,TGCGCCAGCAGCTTGGACGAGGTGGAGCAGTTCTTC,CASSLDEVEQFF
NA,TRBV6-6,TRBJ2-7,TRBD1,TGTGCCAGCAGTAAAGGGACAGGGGGTCACTACGAGCAGTACTTC,CASSKGTGGHYEQYF
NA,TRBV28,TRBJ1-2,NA,TGTGCCAGCAGTCTAGGGAGTGGTGGCTACACCTTC,CASSLGSGGYTF
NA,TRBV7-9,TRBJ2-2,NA,TGTGCCAGCAGCTCCGGGGGTTTCACCGGGGAGCTGTTTTTT,CASSSGGFTGELFF
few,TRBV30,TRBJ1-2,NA,TGTGCCTGGAGTGTGGGCAAGACCTACACCTTC,CAWSVGKTYTF
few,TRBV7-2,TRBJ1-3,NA,TGTGCCAGCAGCCAGGGGTTACTCAGAAACACCATATATTTT,CASSQGLLRNTIYF
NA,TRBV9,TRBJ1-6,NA,TGTGCCAGCAGCGCGGGAGGGGATTCACCCCTCCACTTT,CASSAGGDSPLHF
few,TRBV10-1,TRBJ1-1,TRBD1,TGCGCCAGCAGTCACGGACAGGGGAGACGAGCTTTCTTT,CASSHGQGRRAFF
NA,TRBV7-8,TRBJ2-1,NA,TGTGCCAGCAGCTTACCCGGTATCAGGGTGGTCAATGAGCAGTTCTTC,CASSLPGIRVVNEQFF